What follows are 26 T cell receptor beta chains derived from one specimen sequenced in a study of shared clonotypes between healthy human individuals. The repertoire was sequenced with immunoSEQ multiplex PCR; TCRdb's copy has only in-frame clones and lacks some. Of 1.6 million or so clones listed, approximately 98.5% were seen once; the top ten hold approximately 0.38%. Sequencing was performed on naive CD4+ T cells sorted from blood. Subset specified: CD45RA+ positively selected. These receptors were collected from a man aged 25 to 40 in good health.

The chain employs TRBV30 and TRBJ1-1; the D is unclear. With 2 bases removed from V and 4 bases from J, the gap between germline ends came to 14 bases. In germline, CDR1 is GTSNPN, CDR2 SVGIG (reference sequence). The CDR3 loop spans 14 amino acids. The CDR3 reads CAWSPLYVSTEAFF. CDR3 DNA sequence: TGTGCCTGGAGTCCGCTCTACGTGTCCACTGAAGCTTTCTTT.

The chain recombines TRBV29-1 with TRBJ1-1; TRBD1 is a possible D gene (6 bases). V dropped 5 bases and J dropped 0 bases, with 10 bases sitting between them. Germline V gives CDR1 SQVTM, CDR2 ANQGSEA. The CDR3 loop spans 13 amino acids. The CDR3 DNA reads TGCAGCGTTCAAGGACAGTTGAACACTGAAGCTTTCTTT. It specifies CSVQGQLNTEAFF.

The chain combines TRBV5-1 with TRBJ2-5; D might be TRBD2 (6 bases). This CDR3 region has 13 residues. The germline V gene has CDR1 SGHRS and CDR2 YFSETQ. Trimming shortened V by 3 bases and J by 5 bases, and 11 bases separated the two germline ends. In DNA form, the CDR3 reads TGCGCCAGCAGCTCAGCGGGTAGGGAGACCCAGTACTTC. Protein sequence: CASSSAGRETQYF.

The rearrangement links TRBV18 to TRBJ2-7; a weak D match, TRBD2 (6 bases). The V and J ends lost 2 bases and 5 bases respectively, with 10 bases between them. In germline, CDR1 is KGHSH, CDR2 LQKENI. This CDR3 spans 13 amino acids. CDR3 in amino acids: CASSPTSIHEQYF. DNA for the CDR3: TGTGCCAGCTCACCAACTAGCATCCACGAGCAGTACTTC. Full variable domain (outside the CDR3, taken from reference TRBV18 and TRBJ2-7): NAGVMQNPRHLVRRRGQEARLRCSPMKGHSHVYWYRQLPEEGLKFMVYLQKENIIDESGMPKERFSAEFPKEGPSILRIQQVVRGDSAAYFCASSPTSIHEQYFGPGTRLTVT.

This chain joins TRBV25-1 and TRBJ2-2; D is undetermined. This CDR3 is built from 14 residues. V was clipped by 6 bases and J by 5 bases, with 13 bases between them. Germline values: CDR1 MGHDK, CDR2 SYGVNS. This chain's CDR3 is CASRGIGLTGELFF. For the CDR3, the DNA is TGTGCCAGCAGGGGGATAGGGTTGACCGGGGAGCTGTTTTTT. Filled out from reference TRBV25-1 and TRBJ2-2, the complete variable domain reads EADIYQTPRYLVIGTGKKITLECSQTMGHDKMYWYQQDPGMELHLIHYSYGVNSTEKGDLSSESTVSRIRTEHFPLTLESARPSHTSQYLCASRGIGLTGELFFGEGSRLTVL.

CDR3 DNA sequence: TGCGCCAGCAGCCAACTCAGGACTAGCGTCCACGAGCAGTACTTC. It yields the protein CASSQLRTSVHEQYF. V usage is TRBV4-1 and J usage is TRBJ2-7; 9 bases align to TRBD2. The CDR3 length is 15 residues. The germline gives CDR1 MGHRA, CDR2 YSYEKL. The J segment lost 5 bases and the V segment lost 2 bases, leaving 7 bases of the junction unmatched.

The J gene is TRBJ1-1, the V gene TRBV30; D is unclear. This CDR3 region has 11 residues. Trimming cost V 2 bases and J 11 bases, with 12 bases left between them. Per the germline V gene, CDR1 is GTSNPN and CDR2 is SVGIG (reference sequence). CDR3 amino acids: CAWSTSLVAFF. In DNA, the CDR3 is TGTGCCTGGAGTACGTCCCTAGTCGCTTTCTTT.

The chain employs TRBV18 and TRBJ2-1, with TRBD2 matching over 7 bases. There are 14 residues in the CDR3. Germline CDR1 reads KGHSH; CDR2 reads LQKENI. V shed 6 bases, J shed 1 base, and the junction held 3 bases outside the gene matches. The DNA for the CDR3 is TGTGCCAGCTCGACTAGCATTTCCTACAATGAGCAGTTCTTC. It specifies CASSTSISYNEQFF.

The rearrangement uses TRBV6-1 and TRBJ1-4; 8 positions agree with TRBD1. This CDR3 spans 15 amino acids. The germline CDR1 and CDR2 sequences are MNHNS and SASEGT. V trimming: 4 bases; J trimming: 4 bases; junction bases outside the gene matches: 5. The CDR3 here is CASSVEDRDNEKLFF. CDR3 sequence (DNA): TGTGCCAGCAGTGTGGAGGACAGGGATAATGAAAAACTGTTTTTT.

The gene calls are TRBV5-1 and TRBJ1-4; D is perhaps TRBD1 (6 bases). From germline, CDR1 is SGHRS and CDR2 YFSETQ. There are 14 residues in the CDR3. The ends were cut back, 3 bases at V and 7 bases at J, with 13 bases in the middle. The CDR3 region is CASSYRGQGEKLFF. CDR3 sequence (DNA): TGCGCCAGCAGCTACCGGGGGCAAGGTGAAAAACTGTTTTTT. The variable domain in full, completed from reference TRBV5-1 and TRBJ1-4, reads KAGVTQTPRYLIKTRGQQVTLSCSPISGHRSVSWYQQTPGQGLQFLFEYFSETQRNKGNFPGRFSGRQFSNSRSEMNVSTLELGDSALYLCASSYRGQGEKLFFGSGTQLSVL.

This clone occurred once. V and J are TRBV7-2 and TRBJ2-1; D remains unclear. The germline V and J ends were trimmed by 3 bases and 10 bases, with 13 bases remaining between them. CDR1 is SGHTA and CDR2 is FQGNSA in the germline V gene. The CDR3 is made up of 13 amino acids. The CDR3 region is CASSFSTSPEQFF. For the CDR3, the DNA is TGTGCCAGCAGCTTTAGTACCTCCCCAGAGCAGTTCTTC.

The chain has TRBV7-8 and TRBJ1-5; D gene uncertain. V was trimmed by 4 bases and J by 8 bases, leaving 9 bases between them. Germline loops: CDR1 SGHVS, CDR2 FQNEAQ. This CDR3 is 12 amino acids long. CDR3 DNA sequence: TGTGCCAGCAGCTGGAATCGCGAGCCCCAGCATTTT. Translation gives CASSWNREPQHF.

The chain joins TRBV7-2 to TRBJ2-1, with TRBD2 matching over 10 bases. The CDR3 sequence is 17 residues long. The ends lost 6 bases at V and 8 bases at J; junction bases unmatched: 16. The germline CDR1 and CDR2 sequences are SGHTA and FQGNSA. The CDR3 DNA follows: TGTGCCAGCAGTTCTAATTCCCTAGCGGGAGCCATAGATGAGCAGTTCTTC. As protein: CASSSNSLAGAIDEQFF.

This chain uses TRBV2 with TRBJ2-3; TRBD1 aligns across 9 bases. This CDR3 spans 15 amino acids. Per the germline V gene, CDR1 is SNHLY and CDR2 is FYNNEI. The V gene end was trimmed by 7 bases and the J gene end by 6 bases; junction bases not matched to a gene: 11. The CDR3 spells CASTVQDRGGDTQYF. The CDR3, as DNA: TGTGCCAGCACCGTGCAGGACAGGGGAGGCGATACGCAGTATTTT. The complete variable domain, with remaining parts taken from reference TRBV2 and TRBJ2-3, reads EPEVTQTPSHQVTQMGQEVILRCVPISNHLYFYWYRQILGQKVEFLVSFYNNEISEKSEIFDDQFSVERPDGSNFTLKIRSTKLEDSAMYFCASTVQDRGGDTQYFGPGTRLTVL.

The chain uses TRBV7-8 and TRBJ1-5; the D gene is possibly TRBD1 (5 bases). CDR3 size: 16 residues. Germline V gene data show CDR1 as SGHVS and CDR2 as FQNEAQ. The V end lost 2 bases, the J end lost 4 bases, and 15 bases lay between the germline ends. CDR3 residues: CASSLSRTGLNQPQHF. The DNA of the CDR3 is TGTGCCAGCAGCTTATCACGGACGGGACTTAATCAGCCCCAGCATTTT.

The rearrangement links TRBV6-5 to TRBJ2-2, with TRBD1 as a possible D gene (6 bases). CDR1 MNHEY and CDR2 SVGAGI come from the germline V gene. V shed 7 bases and J shed 3 bases, with 15 bases lying between them. The CDR3 runs to 15 residues. The CDR3 bases are TGTGCCAGCAAAGGGGGAACAGGGCACACCGGGGAGCTGTTTTTT. Its protein product is CASKGGTGHTGELFF.

CDR3: CASSFTGAGNTIYF. The CDR3 DNA reads as TGTGCCAGCAGCTTTACAGGAGCTGGAAACACCATATATTTT. This chain links TRBV7-2 with TRBJ1-3; a weak D match, TRBD1 (5 bases). CDR1 is SGHTA, CDR2 FQGNSA, per germline. The CDR3 covers 14 residues. Trimming pared 3 bases from V and 2 bases from J, leaving 8 bases between.

The chain is built from TRBV5-3 and TRBJ2-3; 13 nucleotides match TRBD2. TRBV5-3 is placed among ORFs of uncertain function. The CDR3 is made up of 15 amino acids. Unmatched junction bases numbered 5, after V lost 5 bases and J lost 5 bases. The CDR3 sequence is CARRQLAGGQDTQYF. The CDR3 DNA follows: TGTGCCAGAAGGCAACTAGCGGGAGGGCAAGATACGCAGTATTTT.

The chain is built from TRBV5-4 and TRBJ1-1; D gene ambiguous. CDR1 is SGHNT and CDR2 is YYREEE in the germline V gene (reference sequence). V dropped 0 bases and J dropped 4 bases, with 7 bases sitting between them. There are 13 residues in the CDR3. For the CDR3, the DNA is TGTGCCAGCAGCTTGGGGGTTGGCACTGAAGCTTTCTTT. Its protein is CASSLGVGTEAFF. Based on the CDR3 plus reference TRBV5-4 and TRBJ1-1, the full variable domain is ETGVTQSPTHLIKTRGQQVTLRCSSQSGHNTVSWYQQALGQGPQFIFQYYREEENGRGNFPPRFSGLQFPNYSSELNVNALELDDSALYLCASSLGVGTEAFFGQGTRLTVV.

The count of this clone is one. The J gene is TRBJ2-7, the V gene TRBV7-2, with 7 bases aligning to TRBD2. This CDR3 is built from 16 residues. Germline V gives CDR1 SGHTA, CDR2 FQGNSA. Unmatched junction bases numbered 8, after V lost 3 bases and J lost 0 bases. CDR3 loop: CASSFRAGSSSYEQYF. CDR3 sequence (DNA): TGTGCCAGCAGCTTCCGAGCGGGATCGAGCTCCTACGAGCAGTACTTC.

CDR3 sequence (DNA): TGCGCCAGCAGCTTTGTTTCTTCCGAGCAGTACTTC. Protein sequence: CASSFVSSEQYF. This chain joins TRBV5-1 and TRBJ2-7, with D hard to call. The CDR3 runs 12 residues. CDR1 is SGHRS, CDR2 YFSETQ, per germline. V was clipped by 2 bases and J by 6 bases, with 9 bases between them.

The rearrangement joins TRBV5-1 to TRBJ2-7; unclear D gene. Germline V lookup: CDR1 SGHRS, CDR2 YFSETQ. V lost 2 bases and J lost 5, with 11 bases in between. CDR3 length equals 13 residues. Here the CDR3 DNA reads TGCGCCAGCAGCTTAAGCTGGACGAACGAGCAGTACTTC. Protein: CASSLSWTNEQYF.

This clone was detected once. The V gene is TRBV27, the J gene TRBJ2-3, with 8 bases aligning to TRBD2. The CDR3 loop spans 15 amino acids. The J segment lost 2 bases and the V segment lost 1 base, leaving 2 bases of the junction unmatched. Per germline, CDR1 MNHEY and CDR2 SMNVEV (reference sequence). Here the CDR3 DNA reads TGTGCCAGCAGTTTATTGGGACTAGACACAGATACGCAGTATTTT. The encoded protein is CASSLLGLDTDTQYF.

The chain carries TRBV5-4 and TRBJ1-5; tentative D call: TRBD1 (6 bases). The V end lost 2 bases, the J end lost 4 bases, and 10 bases lay between the germline ends. Germline V gene sequence: CDR1 SGHNT, CDR2 YYREEE (reference sequence). CDR3 length: 14 residues. DNA of the CDR3: TGTGCCAGCAGCTTCGGCACAGGGAATCAGCCCCAGCATTTT. Its protein product is CASSFGTGNQPQHF. Full variable domain (rest looked up from reference TRBV5-4 and TRBJ1-5): ETGVTQSPTHLIKTRGQQVTLRCSSQSGHNTVSWYQQALGQGPQFIFQYYREEENGRGNFPPRFSGLQFPNYSSELNVNALELDDSALYLCASSFGTGNQPQHFGDGTRLSIL.

This chain uses TRBV7-9 with TRBJ2-1, with 8 bases that match TRBD2. V was pared by 1 base and J by 6 bases, with 11 bases of the junction left unmatched. From germline, CDR1 is SEHNR and CDR2 FQNEAQ (reference sequence). There are 17 residues in the CDR3. CDR3: CASSLGPGGGHRNEQFF. In nucleotides, the CDR3 is TGTGCCAGCAGCTTAGGCCCAGGCGGGGGGCATCGCAATGAGCAGTTCTTC.

This clone was detected once. The V and J genes are TRBV6-5 and TRBJ1-3, with 7 bases that match TRBD1. CDR1 and CDR2 (germline): MNHEY, SVGAGI. V gave up 6 bases and J gave up 9 bases; unmatched junction bases: 5. CDR3 length: 12 amino acids. CDR3 residues: CASRAGGGTIYF. The CDR3 DNA sequence: TGTGCCAGCAGGGCAGGGGGAGGCACCATATATTTT.